Listed here is a single T cell receptor (gamma chain). As yet, its antigen is unknown. Trimming took 0 bases from V and 2 from J; bases not matched to a gene: 3. The CDR3 contains 15 residues. CDR1 is GITISATS, CDR2 ISYDGTV, per germline (reference sequence). RNA was extracted from the cells and then reverse transcribed. Multiplex PCR used pooled V-gene forward primers and a constant-region reverse primer to amplify CDR3s. TCRdb redid the clone calls on the multiplex PCR reads with CATT. The sample has under 13,000 gamma-chain clones; under 55% are singletons. The sample comes from a study of Vδ1+ human thymocytes. Study results and caveats: In the thymus, TRG and TRD repertoires looked highly polyclonal with Gaussian CDR3 lengths.

This chain uses TRGV9 with TRGJP1. The J gene, left out of TCRdb, was set here by checking the DNA against germline. The sequenced sample consisted of Vdelta1+ gamma-delta thymocytes from the thymus. Described subset: FACS-sorted CD3+ TCRalphabeta- TCRVdelta1+ TCRVdelta2- thymocytes. This clonotype was sampled from a boy under two years old who had congenital heart surgery. DNA for the CDR3: TGTGCCTTGTGGGAGGTGCGCACCACTGGTTGGTTCAAGATATTT. Translating gives CALWEVRTTGWFKIF.